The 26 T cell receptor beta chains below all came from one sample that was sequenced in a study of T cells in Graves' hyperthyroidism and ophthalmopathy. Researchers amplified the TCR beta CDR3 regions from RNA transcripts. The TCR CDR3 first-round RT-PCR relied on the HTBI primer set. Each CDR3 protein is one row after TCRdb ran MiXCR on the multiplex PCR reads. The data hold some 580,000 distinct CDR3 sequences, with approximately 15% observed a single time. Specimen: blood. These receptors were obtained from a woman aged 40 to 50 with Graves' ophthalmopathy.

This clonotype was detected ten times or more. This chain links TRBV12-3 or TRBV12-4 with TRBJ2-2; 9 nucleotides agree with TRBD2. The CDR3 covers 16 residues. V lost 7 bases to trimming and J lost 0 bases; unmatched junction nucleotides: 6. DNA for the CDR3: TGTGCCAGCAAAGCTAGCGGGGTCGCGAACACCGGGGAGCTGTTTTTT. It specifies CASKASGVANTGELFF.

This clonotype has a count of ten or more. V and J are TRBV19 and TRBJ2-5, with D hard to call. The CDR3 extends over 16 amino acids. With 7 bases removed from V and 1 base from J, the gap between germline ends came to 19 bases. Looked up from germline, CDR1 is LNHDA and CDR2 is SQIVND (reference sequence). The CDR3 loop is CASKGGLNSRQETQYF. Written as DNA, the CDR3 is TGTGCCAGTAAGGGCGGTCTGAACAGTCGCCAAGAGACCCAGTACTTC.

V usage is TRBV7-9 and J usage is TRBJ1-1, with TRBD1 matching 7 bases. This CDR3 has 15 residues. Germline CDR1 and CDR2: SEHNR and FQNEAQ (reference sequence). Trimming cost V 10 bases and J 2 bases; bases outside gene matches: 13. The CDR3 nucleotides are TGTGCCACCGGGACAGAGCAACCTATCAACACTGAAGCTTTCTTT. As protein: CATGTEQPINTEAFF.

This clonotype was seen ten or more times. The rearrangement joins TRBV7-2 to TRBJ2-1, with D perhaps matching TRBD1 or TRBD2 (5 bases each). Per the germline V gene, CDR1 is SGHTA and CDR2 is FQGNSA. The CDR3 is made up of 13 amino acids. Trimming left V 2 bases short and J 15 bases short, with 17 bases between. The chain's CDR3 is CASSLIHEGPGFF. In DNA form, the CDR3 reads TGTGCCAGCAGCTTAATTCATGAGGGGCCAGGGTTCTTC.

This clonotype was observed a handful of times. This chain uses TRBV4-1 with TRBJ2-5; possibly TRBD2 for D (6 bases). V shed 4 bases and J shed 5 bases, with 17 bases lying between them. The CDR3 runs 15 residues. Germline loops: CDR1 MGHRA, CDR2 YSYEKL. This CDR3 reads CASSRNSGVGETQYF. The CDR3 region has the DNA TGCGCCAGCAGCCGCAACTCGGGGGTAGGGGAGACCCAGTACTTC.

The CDR3 region has the DNA TGTGCCAGCAACCCCCTACTCGGACAGATAGATCAGCCCCAGCATTTT. This sequence encodes CASNPLLGQIDQPQHF. The chain is built from TRBV7-8 and TRBJ1-5; weak D call: TRBD1 (6 bases). The CDR3 totals 16 residues. Trimming shortened V by 7 bases and J by 5 bases, and 21 bases separated the two germline ends. CDR1 and CDR2 (germline): SGHVS, FQNEAQ.

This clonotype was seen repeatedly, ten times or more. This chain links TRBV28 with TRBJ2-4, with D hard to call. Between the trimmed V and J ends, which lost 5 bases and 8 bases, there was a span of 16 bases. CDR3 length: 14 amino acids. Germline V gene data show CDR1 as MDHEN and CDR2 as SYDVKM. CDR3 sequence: CASSPRSVSDIQYF. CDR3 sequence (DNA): TGTGCCAGCAGTCCGAGATCGGTCTCGGACATTCAGTACTTC.

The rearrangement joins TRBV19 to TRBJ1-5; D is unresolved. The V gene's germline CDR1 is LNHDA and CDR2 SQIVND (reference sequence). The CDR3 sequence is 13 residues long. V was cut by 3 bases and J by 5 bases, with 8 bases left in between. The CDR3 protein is CASSIGGDQPQHF. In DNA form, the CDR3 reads TGTGCCAGTAGTATCGGAGGAGATCAGCCCCAGCATTTT.

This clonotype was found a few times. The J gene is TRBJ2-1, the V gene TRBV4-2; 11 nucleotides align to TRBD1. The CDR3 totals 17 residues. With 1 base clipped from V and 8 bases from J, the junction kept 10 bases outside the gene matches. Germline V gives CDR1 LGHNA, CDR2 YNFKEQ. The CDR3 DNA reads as TGTGCCAGCAGCCAAGCGGGCTACGGGACAGGGGGGGATGAGCAGTTCTTC. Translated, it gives CASSQAGYGTGGDEQFF.

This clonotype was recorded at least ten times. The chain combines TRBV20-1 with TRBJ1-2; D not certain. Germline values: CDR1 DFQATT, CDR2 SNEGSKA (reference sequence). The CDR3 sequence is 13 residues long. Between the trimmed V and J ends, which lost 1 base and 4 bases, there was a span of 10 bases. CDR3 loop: CSARVKTFYGYTF. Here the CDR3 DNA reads TGCAGTGCTAGAGTCAAGACTTTCTATGGCTACACCTTC.

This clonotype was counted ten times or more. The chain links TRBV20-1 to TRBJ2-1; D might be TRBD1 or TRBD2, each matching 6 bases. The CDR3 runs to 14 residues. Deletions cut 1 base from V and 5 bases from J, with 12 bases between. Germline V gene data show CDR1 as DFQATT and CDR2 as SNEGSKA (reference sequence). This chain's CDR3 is CSARGRGLNNEQFF. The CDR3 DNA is TGCAGTGCTAGAGGGAGGGGGTTGAACAATGAGCAGTTCTTC.

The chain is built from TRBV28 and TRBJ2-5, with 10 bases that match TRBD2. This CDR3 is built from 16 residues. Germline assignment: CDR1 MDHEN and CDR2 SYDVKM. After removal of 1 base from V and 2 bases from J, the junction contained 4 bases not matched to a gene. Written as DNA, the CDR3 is TGTGCCAGCAGTTTATCTCTAGCGGGGGCACAAGAGACCCAGTACTTC. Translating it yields CASSLSLAGAQETQYF.

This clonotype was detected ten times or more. The CDR3, as DNA: TGTGCCAGCCGAGGACAGGCTAACACCGGGGAGCTGTTTTTT. Translation gives CASRGQANTGELFF. This rearrangement joins TRBV2 to TRBJ2-2; 7 bases align to TRBD1. The ends lost 8 bases at V and 2 bases at J; junction bases unmatched: 5. CDR1 SNHLY and CDR2 FYNNEI come from the germline V gene. This CDR3 has 14 amino acids.

The CDR3: CSARPGRDEQFF. In DNA, the CDR3 is TGCAGTGCTAGACCAGGGAGAGATGAGCAGTTCTTC. The chain combines TRBV20-1 with TRBJ2-1; D may correspond to TRBD1 or TRBD2 (5 bases each). The CDR3 extends over 12 amino acids. Trimming took 2 bases from V and 8 from J, leaving 10 bases between them. Germline V gene lookup returns CDR1 DFQATT and CDR2 SNEGSKA (reference sequence).

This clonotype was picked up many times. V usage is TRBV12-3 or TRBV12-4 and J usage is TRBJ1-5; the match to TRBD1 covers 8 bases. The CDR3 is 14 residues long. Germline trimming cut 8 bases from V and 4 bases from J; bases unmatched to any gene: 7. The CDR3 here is CASQPDRGNQPQHF. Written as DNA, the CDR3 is TGTGCCAGCCAACCTGACAGGGGTAATCAGCCCCAGCATTTT.

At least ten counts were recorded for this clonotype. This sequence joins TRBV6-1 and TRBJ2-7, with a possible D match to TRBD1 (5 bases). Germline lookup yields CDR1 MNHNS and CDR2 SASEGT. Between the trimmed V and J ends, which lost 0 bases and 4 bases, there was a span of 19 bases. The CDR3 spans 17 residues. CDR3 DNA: TGTGCCAGCAGTGAAGCGCTACTTGGGCAGGGTAGGTACGAGCAGTACTTC. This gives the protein CASSEALLGQGRYEQYF.

CDR3 region: CASSGRGSSPLHF. Written as DNA, the CDR3 is TGTGCCAGCAGTGGCAGGGGGAGCTCACCCCTCCACTTT. The chain recombines TRBV2 with TRBJ1-6; 7 nucleotides align to TRBD1. This CDR3 region has 13 residues. Germline loops: CDR1 SNHLY, CDR2 FYNNEI. V was pared by 4 bases and J by 10 bases, with 4 bases of the junction left unmatched.

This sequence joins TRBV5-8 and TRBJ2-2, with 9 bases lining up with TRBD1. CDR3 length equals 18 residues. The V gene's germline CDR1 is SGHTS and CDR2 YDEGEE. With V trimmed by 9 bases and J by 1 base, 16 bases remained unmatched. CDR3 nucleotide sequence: TGTGCCACCCATGGGGACAGGGTGTCCTCCTTGAACACCGGGGAGCTGTTTTTT. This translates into CATHGDRVSSLNTGELFF.

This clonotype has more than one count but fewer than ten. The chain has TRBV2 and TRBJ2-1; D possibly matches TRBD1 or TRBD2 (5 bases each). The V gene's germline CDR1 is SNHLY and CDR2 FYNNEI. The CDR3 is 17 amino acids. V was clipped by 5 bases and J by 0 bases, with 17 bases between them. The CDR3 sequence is CASSSRSRGASYNEQFF. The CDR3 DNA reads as TGTGCCAGCAGTTCCAGATCCAGAGGGGCCTCCTACAATGAGCAGTTCTTC.

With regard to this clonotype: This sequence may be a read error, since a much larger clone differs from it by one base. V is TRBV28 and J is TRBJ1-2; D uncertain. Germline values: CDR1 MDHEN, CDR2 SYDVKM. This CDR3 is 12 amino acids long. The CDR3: CASSVGFYGNTF. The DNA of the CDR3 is TGTGCCAGCAGCGTCGGATTCTATGGCAACACCTTC.

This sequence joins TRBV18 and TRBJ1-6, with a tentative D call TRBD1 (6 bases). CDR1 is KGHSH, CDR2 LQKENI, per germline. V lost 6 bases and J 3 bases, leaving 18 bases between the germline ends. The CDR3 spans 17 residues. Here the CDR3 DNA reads TGTGCCAGCTCCCGCGGACAGACCGGCGGCTATAATTCACCCCTCCACTTT. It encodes CASSRGQTGGYNSPLHF.

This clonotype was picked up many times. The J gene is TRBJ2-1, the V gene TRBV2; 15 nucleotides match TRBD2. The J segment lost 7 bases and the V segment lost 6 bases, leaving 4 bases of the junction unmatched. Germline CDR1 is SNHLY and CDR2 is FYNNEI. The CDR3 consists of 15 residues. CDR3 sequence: CASRWGLAGGNEQFF. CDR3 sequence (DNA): TGTGCCAGCAGATGGGGACTAGCGGGAGGTAATGAGCAGTTCTTC.

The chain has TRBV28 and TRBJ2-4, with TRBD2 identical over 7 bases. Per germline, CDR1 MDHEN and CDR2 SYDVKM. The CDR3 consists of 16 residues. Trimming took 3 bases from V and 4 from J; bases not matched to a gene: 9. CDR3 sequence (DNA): TGTGCCAGCAGTTTCTCTGGACTAGGAGGGAAAAACATTCAGTACTTC. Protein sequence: CASSFSGLGGKNIQYF.

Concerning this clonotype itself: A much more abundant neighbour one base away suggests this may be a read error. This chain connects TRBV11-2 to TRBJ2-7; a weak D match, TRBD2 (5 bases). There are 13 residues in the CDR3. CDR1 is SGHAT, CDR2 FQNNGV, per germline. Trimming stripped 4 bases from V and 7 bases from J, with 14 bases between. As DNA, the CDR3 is TGTGCCAGCAGCTCCACTAGTGTGAATGAGCAGTACTTC. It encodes CASSSTSVNEQYF.

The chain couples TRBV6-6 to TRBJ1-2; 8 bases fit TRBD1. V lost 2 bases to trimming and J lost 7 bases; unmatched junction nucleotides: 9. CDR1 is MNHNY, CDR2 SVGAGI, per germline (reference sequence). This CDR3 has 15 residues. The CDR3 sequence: CASSYQGGTGIGYTF. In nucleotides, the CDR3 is TGTGCCAGCAGTTACCAGGGTGGGACAGGCATTGGCTACACCTTC.

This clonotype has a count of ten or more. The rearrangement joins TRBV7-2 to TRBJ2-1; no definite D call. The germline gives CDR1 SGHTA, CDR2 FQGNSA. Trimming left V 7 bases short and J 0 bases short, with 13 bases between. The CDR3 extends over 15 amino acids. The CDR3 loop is CASNLGPSSYNEQFF. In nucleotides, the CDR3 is TGTGCCAGCAACCTTGGACCGAGCTCCTACAATGAGCAGTTCTTC.